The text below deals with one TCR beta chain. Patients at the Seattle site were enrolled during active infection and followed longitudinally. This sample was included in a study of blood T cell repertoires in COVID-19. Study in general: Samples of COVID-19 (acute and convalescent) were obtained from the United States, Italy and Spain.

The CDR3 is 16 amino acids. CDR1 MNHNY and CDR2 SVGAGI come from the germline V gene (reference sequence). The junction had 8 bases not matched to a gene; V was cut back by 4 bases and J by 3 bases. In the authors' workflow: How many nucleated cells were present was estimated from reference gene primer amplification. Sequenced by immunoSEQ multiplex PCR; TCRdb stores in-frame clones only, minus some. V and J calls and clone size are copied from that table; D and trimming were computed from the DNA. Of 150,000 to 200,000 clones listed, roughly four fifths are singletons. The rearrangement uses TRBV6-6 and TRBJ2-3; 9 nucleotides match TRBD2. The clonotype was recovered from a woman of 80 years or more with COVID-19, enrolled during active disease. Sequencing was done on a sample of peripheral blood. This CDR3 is CASSFDSGRRTDTQYF. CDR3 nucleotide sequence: TGTGCCAGCAGTTTCGATAGCGGGAGAAGAACAGATACGCAGTATTTT.